This T cell receptor (beta chain) was sequenced during a study of shared clonotypes between healthy human individuals. Trimming removed 3 bases from V and 6 bases from J; junction bases left unmatched: 8. There are 15 residues in the CDR3. CDR1 is SGDLS and CDR2 is YYNGEE in the germline V gene. Profiled with immunoSEQ multiplex PCR; TCRdb holds only in-frame clones, not every one. The data show 550,000 to 750,000 clones, with 95% to 96% seen just once and less than 0.13% held by the top ten. With regard to this clone: The antigen remains undetermined.

It was CD45RO-negative cells, positively selected for CCR7, that made up naive CD8 cells, with terminally differentiated effector memory CD45RA+ cells excluded. Study-level results: Non-shared clonotypes had lower generation probabilities than those shared by all four donors. How much donors shared clonotypes was expected to be affected by sequencing depth. Genetic and exposure-history diversity was limited by the few donors.

The specimen sequenced was naive CD8+ T cells sorted from blood. This TCR derives from a woman aged 25 to 39 in good health. The chain employs TRBV9 and TRBJ2-3, with 9 bases fitting TRBD2. The CDR3 DNA reads as TGTGCCAGCAGCGAAAGTAGCGGGAGTACTGATACGCAGTATTTT. Encoded protein: CASSESSGSTDTQYF.